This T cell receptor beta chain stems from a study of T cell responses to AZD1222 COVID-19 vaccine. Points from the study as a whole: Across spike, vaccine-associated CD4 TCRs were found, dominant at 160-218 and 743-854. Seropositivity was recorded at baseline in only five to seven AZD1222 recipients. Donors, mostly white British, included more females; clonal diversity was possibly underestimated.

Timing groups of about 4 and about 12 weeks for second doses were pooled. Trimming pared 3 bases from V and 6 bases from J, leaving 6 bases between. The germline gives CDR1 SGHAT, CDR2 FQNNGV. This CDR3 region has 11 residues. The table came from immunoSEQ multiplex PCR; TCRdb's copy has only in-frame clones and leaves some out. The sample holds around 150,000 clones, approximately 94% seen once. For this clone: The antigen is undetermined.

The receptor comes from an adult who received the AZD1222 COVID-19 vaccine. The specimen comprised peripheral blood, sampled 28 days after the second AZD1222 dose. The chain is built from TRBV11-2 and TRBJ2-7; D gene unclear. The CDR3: CASSFRSEQYF. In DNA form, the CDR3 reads TGTGCCAGCAGCTTTAGATCCGAGCAGTACTTC.